This T cell receptor (beta chain) came from a study of shared clonotypes between healthy human individuals. Background on the study: Donors, aged 18 to 49, were a couple of women and a few men. Whole-study results and caveats: Of the naive CD4 clonotypes, about 5.4% were shared across a handful of donors.

V was pared by 2 bases and J by 5 bases, with 21 bases between. Germline V CDR1 and CDR2: SEHNR, FQNEAQ (reference sequence). This CDR3 has 17 amino acids. The assay was immunoSEQ multiplex PCR, and TCRdb's table has in-frame clones only and misses some. Counted here are 1,400,000 or so clones, 97% to 99% occurring once; the ten biggest clones make up over 0.3%. There were no recent acute infections or vaccinations among the donors, who were healthy HIV-negative adults. To note about this clone: Its specificity is not known.

The V call is TRBV7-9, the J call TRBJ2-5; D is unresolved. The sequence was obtained from a man aged 25-45 years in good health. Material: naive CD4+ T cells sorted from blood. The sample's subset: CD45RA+ positively selected. The CDR3, as DNA: TGTGCCAGCAGCTTACTTTCGGTTGGCTTGGCCAAGGAGACCCAGTACTTC. It is translated as CASSLLSVGLAKETQYF.